A single sample gave rise to the 6 T cell receptor beta chains below, sequenced in a study of glioma-infiltrating T cells (dated by TCRdb to 2016 to 2017). The sample was run on an Illumina MiSeq. The iRepertoire nested amplicon-rescue multiplex PCR (arm-PCR) platform was used to amplify TCR alpha and beta CDR3 regions from RNA. TCRdb's own reprocessing of the public reads used fastp at Q25 and MiXCR and kept productive beta chains. All rows with the same CDR3 protein become a single entry with the most common DNA and genes. This sample holds roughly 350,000 distinct CDR3 sequences; around 45% were observed only once. The top ten constitute around 13% of the sample. Material for sequencing was glioma tissue, nonneoplastic brain tissue, or PBMCs (not recorded which). These TCRs come from a human donor with low-grade glioma or glioblastoma, undergoing nonglioma brain surgery, or in good health (not recorded which).

The gene calls are TRBV10-3 and TRBJ2-5; 7 nucleotides line up with TRBD1. The CDR3 is 18 residues long. With V trimmed by 6 bases and J by 0 bases, 16 bases remained unmatched. The germline V gene encodes CDR1 ENHRY and CDR2 SYGVKD. The CDR3 DNA follows: TGTGCCATCAGCGATCGCTCCCAGAAGACAGGGAACCAAGAGACCCAGTACTTC. It codes for CAISDRSQKTGNQETQYF.

J is TRBJ2-7 and V is TRBV6-9, with D maybe TRBD1 (6 bases). The V gene's germline CDR1 is MNHGY and CDR2 SVAAGI. This CDR3 has 15 amino acids. Trimming pared 3 bases from V and 2 bases from J, leaving 14 bases between. The CDR3 here is CASSYGTQGPYEQYF. The CDR3 DNA is TGTGCCAGCAGTTACGGTACACAGGGCCCCTACGAGCAGTACTTC.

Note on this clonotype: As the CDR3 is not closed by the conserved phenylalanine or tryptophan, this likely results from a read error. V and J are TRBV27 and TRBJ2-1, with D hard to call. CDR3 size: 15 residues. Germline V gene lookup returns CDR1 MNHEY and CDR2 SMNVEV (reference sequence). With 7 bases removed from V and 0 bases from J, the gap between germline ends came to 13 bases. This CDR3 reads CASIPAPSSYNEQFL. The CDR3 DNA follows: TGTGCCAGCATTCCAGCCCCGAGCTCCTACAATGAGCAGTTCTTG.

In its sample, this clonotype was seen a few times. The V call is TRBV4-3, the J call TRBJ2-7; 8 bases fit TRBD1. Germline CDR1 reads LGHNA; CDR2 reads YSLEER. The V segment lost 0 bases and the J segment 3 bases; nucleotides outside the gene matches: 4. The CDR3 is 15 residues long. CDR3 nucleotide sequence: TGCGCCAGCAGCCAAGAACCAGGGGGCGGCTACGAGCAGTACTTC. This translates into CASSQEPGGGYEQYF.

V usage is TRBV5-4 and J usage is TRBJ2-2, with a possible D match to TRBD1 (7 bases). CDR1 is SGHNT and CDR2 is YYREEE in the germline V gene (reference sequence). V was shortened by 0 bases and J by 9 bases, with 12 bases between the two germline ends. CDR3 length equals 14 residues. DNA of the CDR3: TGTGCCAGCAGCTTGGACAGGGGAGGCAGGGAGCTGTTTTTT. Translating gives CASSLDRGGRELFF.

The chain is built from TRBV12-3 or TRBV12-4 and TRBJ1-2; D gene unclear. This CDR3 contains 15 residues. V was cut by 2 bases and J by 4 bases, with 14 bases left in between. The CDR3 loop is CASSLYQTLVYGYTF. CDR3 coding DNA: TGTGCCAGCAGTTTATACCAGACCCTAGTCTATGGCTACACCTTC.